The table lists the clone carrying this T cell receptor beta chain with many counts. The germline gives CDR1 SGHDT, CDR2 YYEEEE. The length of the CDR3 is 15 residues. V was trimmed by 4 bases and J by 0 bases, leaving 13 bases between them. The entry originates in a study of T cells in Graves' hyperthyroidism and ophthalmopathy. It was RNA transcripts that yielded the amplified TCR beta CDR3 regions. HTBI primers were used for first-round RT-PCR of the TCR CDR3. TCRdb reprocessed the multiplex PCR reads via MiXCR and lists one record per CDR3 protein. The repertoire holds fewer than 650,000 distinct CDR3 sequences, with 46% as singletons.

The clonotype was recovered from an adult woman with Graves' disease, either hyperthyroidism or ophthalmopathy (not recorded which). Sequenced: peripheral blood or thyroid tissue (not recorded which). J is TRBJ2-5 and V is TRBV5-6; D perhaps matches TRBD2 (6 bases). DNA for the CDR3: TGTGCCAGCAGCCCCACCCGGGACTACCAAGAGACCCAGTACTTC. Translation gives CASSPTRDYQETQYF.